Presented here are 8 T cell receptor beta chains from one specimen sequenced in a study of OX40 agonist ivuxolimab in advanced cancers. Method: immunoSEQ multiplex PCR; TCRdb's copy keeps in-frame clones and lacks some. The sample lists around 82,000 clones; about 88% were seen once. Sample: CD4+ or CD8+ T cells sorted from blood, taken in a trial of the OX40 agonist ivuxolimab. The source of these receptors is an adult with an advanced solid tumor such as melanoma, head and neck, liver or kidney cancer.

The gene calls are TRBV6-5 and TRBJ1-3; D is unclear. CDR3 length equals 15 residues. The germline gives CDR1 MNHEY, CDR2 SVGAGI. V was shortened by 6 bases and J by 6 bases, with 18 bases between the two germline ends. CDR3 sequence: CASSPVAFSENTIYF. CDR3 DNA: TGTGCCAGCAGCCCCGTAGCCTTTTCGGAAAACACCATATATTTT.

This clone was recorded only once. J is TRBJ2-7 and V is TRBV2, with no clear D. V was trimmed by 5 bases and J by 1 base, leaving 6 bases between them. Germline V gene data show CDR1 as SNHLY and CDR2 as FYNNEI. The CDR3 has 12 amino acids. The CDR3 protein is CASSSESYEQYF. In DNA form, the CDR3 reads TGTGCCAGCAGTTCAGAATCCTACGAGCAGTACTTC.

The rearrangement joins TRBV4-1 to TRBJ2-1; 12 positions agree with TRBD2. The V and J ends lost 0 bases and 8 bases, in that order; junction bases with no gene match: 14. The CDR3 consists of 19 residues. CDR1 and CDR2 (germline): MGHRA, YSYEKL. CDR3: CASSQDALKTSGSVDEQFF. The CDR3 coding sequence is TGCGCCAGCAGCCAAGATGCCCTAAAGACTAGCGGGAGTGTAGATGAGCAGTTCTTC.

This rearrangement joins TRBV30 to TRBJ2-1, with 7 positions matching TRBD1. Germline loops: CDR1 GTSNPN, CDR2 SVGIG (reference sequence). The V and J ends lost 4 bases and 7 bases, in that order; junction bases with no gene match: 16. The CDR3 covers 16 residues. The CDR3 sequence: CAWNGNPGQVLNEQFF. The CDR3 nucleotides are TGTGCCTGGAACGGGAACCCCGGACAGGTCTTGAATGAGCAGTTCTTC.

In DNA, the CDR3 is TGTGCCAGCAGCTTTTTCAGGGAGAACATTCAGTACTTC. It yields the protein CASSFFRENIQYF. This sequence joins TRBV11-3 and TRBJ2-4; either TRBD1 or TRBD2 may fit D (5 bases each). V lost 3 bases and J 7 bases, leaving 10 bases between the germline ends. Germline V gives CDR1 SGHNT, CDR2 YENEEA. The CDR3 has 13 residues. The full variable domain, in which reference TRBV11-3 and TRBJ2-4 provide the parts outside the CDR3, is EAGVVQSPRYKIIEKKQPVAFWCNPISGHNTLYWYLQNLGQGPELLIRYENEEAVDDSQLPKDRFSAERLKGVDSTLKIQPAELGDSAVYLCASSFFRENIQYFGAGTRLSVL.

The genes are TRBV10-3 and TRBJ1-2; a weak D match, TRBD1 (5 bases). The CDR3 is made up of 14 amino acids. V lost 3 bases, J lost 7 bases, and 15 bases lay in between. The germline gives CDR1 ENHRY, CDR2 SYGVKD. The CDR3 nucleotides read TGTGCCATCAGTGACTGGGACGATGGGAGTGGCTACACCTTC. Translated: CAISDWDDGSGYTF.

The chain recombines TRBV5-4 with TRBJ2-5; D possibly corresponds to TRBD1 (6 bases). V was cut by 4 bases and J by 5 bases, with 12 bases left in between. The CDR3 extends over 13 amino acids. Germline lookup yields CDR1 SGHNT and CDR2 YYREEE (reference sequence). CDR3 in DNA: TGTGCCAGCAGCCCACGACAGGAGGAGACCCAGTACTTC. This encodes CASSPRQEETQYF. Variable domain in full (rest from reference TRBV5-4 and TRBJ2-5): ETGVTQSPTHLIKTRGQQVTLRCSSQSGHNTVSWYQQALGQGPQFIFQYYREEENGRGNFPPRFSGLQFPNYSSELNVNALELDDSALYLCASSPRQEETQYFGPGTRLLVL.

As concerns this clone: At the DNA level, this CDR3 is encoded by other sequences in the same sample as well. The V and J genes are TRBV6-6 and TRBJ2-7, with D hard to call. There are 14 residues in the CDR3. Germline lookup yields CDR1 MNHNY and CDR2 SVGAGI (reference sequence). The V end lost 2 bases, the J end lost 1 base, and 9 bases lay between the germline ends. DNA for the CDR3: TGTGCCAGCAGTTACCTCGGCCAGTCCTACGAGCAGTACTTC. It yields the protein CASSYLGQSYEQYF.